The present TCR beta chain was sequenced within a study of beta chain features in type 1 diabetes. Of the isolated RNA, all was reverse transcribed, and so the sequenced material was expressed TCRB transcripts. Clones were sequenced by immunoSEQ multiplex PCR, and TCRdb holds only the in-frame ones, with some missing. The profile covers tens of thousands of clones, with roughly a third appearing a single time and roughly 0.45% taken by the ten largest. This CDR3 has 12 residues. The ends were cut back, 0 bases at V and 8 bases at J, with 8 bases in the middle. Germline V gene data show CDR1 as SGHDT and CDR2 as YYEEEE.

The V gene is TRBV5-6, the J gene TRBJ1-2; D gene uncertain. The specimen was stem cell memory CD4+ T cells from blood. This TCR came from a young woman in good health. In nucleotides, the CDR3 is TGTGCCAGCAGCTTGGCCCCGGGAGGCTACACCTTC. Its protein is CASSLAPGGYTF.